Listed here are 7 T cell receptor beta chains from one sample, sequenced in a study of cytomegalovirus exposure and HLA in healthy donors. The PCR was carried out with 60 Vbeta primers and 13 Jbeta primers. The method was immunoSEQ multiplex PCR; TCRdb's version includes in-frame clones alone and lacks a portion of them. This table has 150,000 to 200,000 clones, about three quarters appearing once. Sequenced material: PBMCs. The receptors were sampled from a man aged 18 to 30 in good health and CMV-seropositive.

V is TRBV10-3 and J is TRBJ2-7; 11 bases are a match to TRBD2. Germline V CDR1 and CDR2: ENHRY, SYGVKD. The ends lost 3 bases at V and 4 bases at J; junction bases unmatched: 11. The CDR3 runs to 17 residues. CDR3 sequence (DNA): TGTGCCATCAGTGAAGCGGGCCTAGCGGGAGGAACGTACGAGCAGTACGTC. Its translation: CAISEAGLAGGTYEQYV.

The chain couples TRBV28 to TRBJ2-7, with 9 bases aligning to TRBD1. Germline trimming cut 5 bases from V and 0 bases from J; bases unmatched to any gene: 11. The CDR3 totals 17 residues. Germline-derived CDR1 and CDR2 are MDHEN and SYDVKM. The CDR3, as DNA: TGTGCCAGCAGTCCTCCTTCCGGACAGGGGAGCTCCTACGAGCAGTACGTC. Protein: CASSPPSGQGSSYEQYV.

This clone was observed a handful of times. The genes are TRBV6-1 and TRBJ2-2; D is possibly TRBD1 (5 bases). Germline loops: CDR1 MNHNS, CDR2 SASEGT. Trimming removed 4 bases at V and 0 bases at J, with 9 bases between. This CDR3 has 15 amino acids. The DNA of the CDR3 is TGTGCCAGCAGTGTACAGGTTTCGAACACCGGGGAGCTGTTTTTT. The encoded protein is CASSVQVSNTGELFF.

This clone was seen only a few times. The chain is built from TRBV18 and TRBJ2-7; 8 bases are shared with TRBD1. Germline CDR1 and CDR2: KGHSH and LQKENI. With V trimmed by 6 bases and J by 6 bases, 7 bases remained unmatched. The CDR3 runs to 13 residues. This chain's CDR3 is CASSLGQGAEQYV. CDR3 DNA sequence: TGTGCCAGCTCCCTCGGACAGGGAGCCGAGCAGTACGTC.

The V gene is TRBV5-8, the J gene TRBJ2-7; perhaps TRBD1 as D (6 bases). Germline CDR1 and CDR2: SGHTS and YDEGEE. The V end was cut by 4 bases, the J end by 5 bases, with 13 bases between. This CDR3 comprises 13 residues. The CDR3, as DNA: TGTGCCAGCAGCCTTACAGGGTTCGACGAGCAGTACGTC. Translating it yields CASSLTGFDEQYV.

This chain joins TRBV6-5 and TRBJ1-2; perhaps TRBD1 as D (6 bases). V lost 0 bases to trimming and J lost 7 bases, with 12 bases between them. The CDR3 runs to 14 residues. Germline-derived CDR1 and CDR2 are MNHEY and SVGAGI. The CDR3 region has the DNA TGTGCCAGCAGTTACTCGCGGGGGGCGAGTGGCTACACCTTC. This gives the protein CASSYSRGASGYTF.

This chain joins TRBV6-5 and TRBJ2-7; maybe TRBD1 (6 bases). CDR3 length equals 15 residues. The V end lost 5 bases, the J end lost 0 bases, and 14 bases lay between the germline ends. Per the germline V gene, CDR1 is MNHEY and CDR2 is SVGAGI. CDR3 DNA: TGTGCCAGCAGTACAGGGCCCCCAAGCTCCTACGAGCAGTACGTC. It codes for CASSTGPPSSYEQYV.